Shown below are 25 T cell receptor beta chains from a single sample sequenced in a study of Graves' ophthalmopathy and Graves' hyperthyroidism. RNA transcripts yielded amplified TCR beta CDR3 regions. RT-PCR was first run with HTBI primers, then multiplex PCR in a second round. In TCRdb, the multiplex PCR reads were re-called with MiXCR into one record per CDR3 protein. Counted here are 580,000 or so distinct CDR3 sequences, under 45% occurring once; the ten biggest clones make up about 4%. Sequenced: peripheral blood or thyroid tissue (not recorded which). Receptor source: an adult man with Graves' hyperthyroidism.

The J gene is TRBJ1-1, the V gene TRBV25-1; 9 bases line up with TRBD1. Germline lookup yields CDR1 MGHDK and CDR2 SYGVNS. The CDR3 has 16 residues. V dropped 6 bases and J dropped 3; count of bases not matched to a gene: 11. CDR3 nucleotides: TGTGCCAGCAGCTTTGAAACAGGGGGCTTTGACACTGAAGCTTTCTTT. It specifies CASSFETGGFDTEAFF.

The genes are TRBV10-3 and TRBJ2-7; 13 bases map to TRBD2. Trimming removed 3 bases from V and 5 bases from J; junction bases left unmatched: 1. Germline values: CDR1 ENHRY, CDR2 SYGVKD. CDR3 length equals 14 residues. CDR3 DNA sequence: TGTGCCATCAGTGAAGGACTAGCGGGGGACGAGCAGTACTTC. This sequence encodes CAISEGLAGDEQYF.

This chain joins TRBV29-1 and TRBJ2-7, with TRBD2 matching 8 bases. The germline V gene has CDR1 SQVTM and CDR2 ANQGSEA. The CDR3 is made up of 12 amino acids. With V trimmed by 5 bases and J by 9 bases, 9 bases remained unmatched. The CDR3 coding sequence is TGCAGCGTTCAAGCGGGAGTTACCCCGCAGTACTTC. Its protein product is CSVQAGVTPQYF.

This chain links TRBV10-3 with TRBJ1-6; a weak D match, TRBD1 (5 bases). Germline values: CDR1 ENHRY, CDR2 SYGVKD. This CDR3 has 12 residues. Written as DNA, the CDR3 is TGTGTCGTCGGGGGTGGTAATTCACCCCTCCACTTT. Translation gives CVVGGGNSPLHF.

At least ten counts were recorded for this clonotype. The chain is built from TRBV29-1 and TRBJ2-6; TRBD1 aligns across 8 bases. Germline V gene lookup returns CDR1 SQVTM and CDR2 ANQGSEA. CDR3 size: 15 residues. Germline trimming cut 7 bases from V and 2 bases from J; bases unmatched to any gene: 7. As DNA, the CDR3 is TGCAGCGCCGAGGTCAGGGGGCCTGGGGCCAACGTCCTGACTTTC. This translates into CSAEVRGPGANVLTF.

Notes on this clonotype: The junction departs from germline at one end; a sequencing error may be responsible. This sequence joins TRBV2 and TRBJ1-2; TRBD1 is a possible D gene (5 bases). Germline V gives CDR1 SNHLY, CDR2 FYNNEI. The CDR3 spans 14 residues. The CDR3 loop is CASSLQTSGGVLFF. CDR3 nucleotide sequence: TGTGCCAGCAGTTTGCAGACTAGCGGGGGGGTACTGTTCTTC.

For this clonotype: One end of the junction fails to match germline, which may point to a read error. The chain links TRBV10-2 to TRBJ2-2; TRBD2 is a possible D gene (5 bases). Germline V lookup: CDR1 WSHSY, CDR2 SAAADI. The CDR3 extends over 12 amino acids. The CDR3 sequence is CASSLRTGELLF. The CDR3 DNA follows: TGCGCCAGCAGTCTGAGGACCGGGGAGCTGCTTTTT.

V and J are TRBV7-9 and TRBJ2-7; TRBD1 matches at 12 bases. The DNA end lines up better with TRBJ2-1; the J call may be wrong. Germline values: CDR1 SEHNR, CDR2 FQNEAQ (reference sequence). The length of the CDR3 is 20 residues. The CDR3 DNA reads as TGTGCCAGCAGCACCACTCGGGACAGGGGGCCAGGCGGGAGTGCCGATGAGCAGTTCTTC. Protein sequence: CASSTTRDRGPGGSADEQFF.

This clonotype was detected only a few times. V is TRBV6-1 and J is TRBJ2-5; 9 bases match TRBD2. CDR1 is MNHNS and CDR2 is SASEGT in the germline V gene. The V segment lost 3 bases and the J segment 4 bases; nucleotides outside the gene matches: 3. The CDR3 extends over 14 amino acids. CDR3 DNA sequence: TGTGCCAGCAGTGACCTAGCGGGAATAGAGACCCAGTACTTC. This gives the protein CASSDLAGIETQYF.

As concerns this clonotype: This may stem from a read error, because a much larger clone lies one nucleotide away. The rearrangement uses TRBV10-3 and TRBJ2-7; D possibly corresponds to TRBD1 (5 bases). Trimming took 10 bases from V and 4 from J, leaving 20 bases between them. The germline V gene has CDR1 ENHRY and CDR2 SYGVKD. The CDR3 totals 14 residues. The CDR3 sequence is CANRQTVSAYEQYF. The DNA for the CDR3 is TGTGCCAACAGGCAGACGGTGTCAGCTTACGAGCAGTACTTC.

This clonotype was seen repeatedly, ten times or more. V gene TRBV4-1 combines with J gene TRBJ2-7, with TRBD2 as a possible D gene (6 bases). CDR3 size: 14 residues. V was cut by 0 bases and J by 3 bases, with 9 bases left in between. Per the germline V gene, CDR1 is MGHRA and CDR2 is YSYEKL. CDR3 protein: CASSQDWRDYEQYF. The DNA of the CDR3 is TGCGCCAGCAGCCAAGATTGGAGGGACTACGAGCAGTACTTC.

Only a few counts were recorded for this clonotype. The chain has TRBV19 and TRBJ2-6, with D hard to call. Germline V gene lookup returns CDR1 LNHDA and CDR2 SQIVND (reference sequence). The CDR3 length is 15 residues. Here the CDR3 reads CAYDPRISGANVLTF. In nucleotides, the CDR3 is TGTGCATACGATCCGCGCATTAGTGGGGCCAACGTCCTGACTTTC.

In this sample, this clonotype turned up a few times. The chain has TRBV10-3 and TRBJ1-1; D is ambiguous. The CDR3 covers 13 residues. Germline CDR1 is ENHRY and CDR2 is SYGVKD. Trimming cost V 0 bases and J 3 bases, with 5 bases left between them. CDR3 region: CAISESGYTEAFF. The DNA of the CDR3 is TGTGCCATCAGTGAGTCGGGGTACACTGAAGCTTTCTTT.

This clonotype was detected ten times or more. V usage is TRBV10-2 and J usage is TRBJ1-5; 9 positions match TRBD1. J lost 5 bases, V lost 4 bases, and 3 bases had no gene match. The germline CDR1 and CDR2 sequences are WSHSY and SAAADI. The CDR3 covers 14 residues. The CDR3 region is CASSVGTGYQPQHF. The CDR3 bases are TGCGCCAGCAGTGTTGGGACAGGGTATCAGCCCCAGCATTTT.

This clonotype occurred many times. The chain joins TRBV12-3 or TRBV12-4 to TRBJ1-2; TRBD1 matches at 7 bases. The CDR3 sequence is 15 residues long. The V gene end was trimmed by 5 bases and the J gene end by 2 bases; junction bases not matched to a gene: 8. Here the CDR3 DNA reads TGTGCCAGCAGTCCCGCGGGACAGTACAACTATGGCTACACCTTC. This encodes CASSPAGQYNYGYTF.

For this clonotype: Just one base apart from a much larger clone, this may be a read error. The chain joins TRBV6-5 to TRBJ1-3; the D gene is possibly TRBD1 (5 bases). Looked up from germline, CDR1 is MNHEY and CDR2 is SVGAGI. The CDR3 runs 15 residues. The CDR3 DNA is TGTGCCAGCAGTTACTCGGGACCCTCTGGAAACACCGTATATTTT. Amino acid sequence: CASSYSGPSGNTVYF.

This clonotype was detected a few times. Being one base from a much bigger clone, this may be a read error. CDR3 bases: TGCAGCGTTGAAGATCAGTACACTGAACCTTTCTTT. Translated, it gives CSVEDQYTEPFF. The chain links TRBV29-1 to TRBJ1-1; no definite D call. The CDR3 totals 12 residues. CDR1 and CDR2 (germline): SQVTM, ANQGSEA.

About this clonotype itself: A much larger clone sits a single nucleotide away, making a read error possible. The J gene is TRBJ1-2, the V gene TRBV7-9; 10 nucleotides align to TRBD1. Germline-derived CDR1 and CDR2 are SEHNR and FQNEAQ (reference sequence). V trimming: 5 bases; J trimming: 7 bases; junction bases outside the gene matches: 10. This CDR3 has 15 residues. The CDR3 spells CASSLGQGVGRGYTF. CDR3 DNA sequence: TGTGCCAGCAGCCTCGGACAGGGGGTCGGACGTGGCTACACCTTC. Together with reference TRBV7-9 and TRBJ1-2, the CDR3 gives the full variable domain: DTGVSQNPRHKITKRGQNVTFRCDPISEHNRLYWYRQTLGQGPEFLTYFQNEAQLEKSRLLSDRFSAERPKGSFSTLEIQRTEQGDSAMYLCASSLGQGVGRGYTFGSGTRLTVV.

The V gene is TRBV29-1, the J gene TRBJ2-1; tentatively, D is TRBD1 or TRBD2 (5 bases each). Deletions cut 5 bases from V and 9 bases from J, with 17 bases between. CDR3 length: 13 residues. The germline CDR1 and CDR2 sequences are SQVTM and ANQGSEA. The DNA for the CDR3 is TGCAGCGTTAACAGCGGTTTTGGGGGTGAGCAGTTCTTC. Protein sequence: CSVNSGFGGEQFF.

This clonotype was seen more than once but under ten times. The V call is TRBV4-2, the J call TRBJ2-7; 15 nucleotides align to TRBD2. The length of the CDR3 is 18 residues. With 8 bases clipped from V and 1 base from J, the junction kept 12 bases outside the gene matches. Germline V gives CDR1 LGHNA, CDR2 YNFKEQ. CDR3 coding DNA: TGTGCCAGCTCCGCCCTTGGACTAGCGGGGGGGCCTTCCTACGAGCAGTACTTC. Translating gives CASSALGLAGGPSYEQYF.

CDR3 sequence reads: CSANPRDIEETQYF. Here the CDR3 DNA reads TGCAGTGCAAACCCCCGGGACATAGAAGAGACCCAGTACTTC. The V and J genes are TRBV20-1 and TRBJ2-5; D is possibly TRBD1 (6 bases). With 6 bases removed from V and 3 bases from J, the gap between germline ends came to 17 bases. The CDR3 covers 14 residues. Germline lookup yields CDR1 DFQATT and CDR2 SNEGSKA (reference sequence).

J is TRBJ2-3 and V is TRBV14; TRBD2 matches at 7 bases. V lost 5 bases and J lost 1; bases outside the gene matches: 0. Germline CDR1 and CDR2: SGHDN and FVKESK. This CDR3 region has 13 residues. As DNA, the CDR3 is TGTGCCAGCAGCGGACTAGGCACAGATACGCAGTATTTT. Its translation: CASSGLGTDTQYF.

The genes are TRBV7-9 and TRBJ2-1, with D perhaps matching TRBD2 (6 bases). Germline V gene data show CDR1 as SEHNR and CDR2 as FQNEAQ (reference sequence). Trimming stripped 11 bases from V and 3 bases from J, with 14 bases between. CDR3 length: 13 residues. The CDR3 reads CADAGGNYNEQFF. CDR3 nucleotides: TGTGCCGACGCCGGGGGAAACTACAATGAGCAGTTCTTC.

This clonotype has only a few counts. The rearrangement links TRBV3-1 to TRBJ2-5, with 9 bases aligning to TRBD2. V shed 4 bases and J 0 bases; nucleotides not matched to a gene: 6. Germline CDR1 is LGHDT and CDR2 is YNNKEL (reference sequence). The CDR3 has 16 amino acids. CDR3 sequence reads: CASSLLLAGDQETQYF. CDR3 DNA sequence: TGTGCCAGCAGCCTTTTATTAGCGGGGGACCAAGAGACCCAGTACTTC.

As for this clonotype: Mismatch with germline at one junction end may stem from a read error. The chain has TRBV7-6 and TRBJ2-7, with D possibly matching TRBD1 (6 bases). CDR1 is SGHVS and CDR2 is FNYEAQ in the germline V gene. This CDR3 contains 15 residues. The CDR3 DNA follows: TGTGCCAGCAGCCCCGGATTAGGACAGTCCTATGAGCAGTACTTC. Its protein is CASSPGLGQSYEQYF.